This T cell receptor beta chain originates from a study of shared T cell receptors in the human thymus. Sequenced by immunoSEQ multiplex PCR; TCRdb stores in-frame clones only, minus some. The table lists roughly 700,000 clones, more than 75% of them singletons. This CDR3 is 12 amino acids long. Germline CDR1 reads PRHDT; CDR2 reads FYEKMQ (reference sequence). With 5 bases removed from V and 5 bases from J, the gap between germline ends came to 7 bases. These data also featured in a second study, about human thymus T cells.

The sequencing input was thymocytes. This sequence originates from a boy younger than two with a congenital heart defect. The rearrangement links TRBV13 to TRBJ2-1; the D gene is possibly TRBD1 (5 bases). The CDR3 bases are TGTGCCAGCAGCGGGGCCGACAATGAGCAGTTCTTC. Translated: CASSGADNEQFF.